The count of the clone carrying this T cell receptor beta chain is one. Its antigen is not identified. Method: immunoSEQ multiplex PCR; TCRdb's copy keeps in-frame clones and lacks some. In the table there are over 95,000 clones, 68% of which are singletons. This entry belongs to a study of shared clonotypes between healthy human individuals. Study results and caveats: Researchers sampled only blood; tissue repertoires likely differ. The four-donor shared clonotypes exceeded non-shared clonotypes in generation probability, with non-shared ones scoring lower.

This TCR derives from a woman in her twenties or thirties in good health. The specimen was memory CD8+ T cells sorted from blood. Subset given: CD45RO+ cells pooled with CCR7-negative TemRA cells.

The DNA for the CDR3 is TGTGCCACCAGCAGAGGGGCGAAACAGAACACCGGGGAGCTGTTTTTT. Translation: CATSRGAKQNTGELFF. The chain uses TRBV15 and TRBJ2-2; unclear D gene. The V gene lost 1 base and the J gene lost 1 base, with 10 bases spanning the gap. CDR3 length equals 16 residues. Germline V CDR1 and CDR2: LNHNV, YYDKDF (reference sequence).